The entry below describes one TCR beta chain. Its antigen is still unknown. The CDR3 has 16 amino acids. V shed 5 bases and J 9 bases; nucleotides not matched to a gene: 15. The germline gives CDR1 SEHNR, CDR2 FQNEAQ (reference sequence). These data come from a study of cytomegalovirus exposure and HLA in healthy donors. Study observations and caveats: As was reported, the HLA-A and HLA-B alleles of most subjects were accurately predicted from TCR beta sequences. Later examination showed HLA-associated TCR beta chains had greater clonal expansion than equally common others. The study put some 150 TCR beta chains on its list as cytomegalovirus-associated.

Primers: 60 Vbeta forward and 13 Jbeta reverse. Clones were sequenced by immunoSEQ multiplex PCR, and TCRdb holds only the in-frame ones, with some missing. The table has about 200,000 clones, 70% to 80% seen once; the top ten hold more than 0.35%. This TCR was sampled from a male donor in good health and CMV-seropositive. Material for sequencing was PBMCs. The chain has TRBV7-9 and TRBJ2-1; 8 bases match TRBD1. The CDR3 region is CASSIGGQGAMGEQFF. CDR3 bases: TGTGCCAGCAGCATAGGGGGTCAGGGGGCGATGGGTGAGCAGTTCTTC.